The rows below give T cell receptor beta chains drawn from one sample of a study of shared clonotypes between healthy human individuals. The protocol was immunoSEQ multiplex PCR, while the TCRdb copy is restricted to in-frame clones and leaves out a portion. The data contain 630,000 or so clones, 95% to 98% of them singletons. Input material: naive CD8+ T cells sorted from blood. The receptors were sampled from a man aged 30 to 45 in good health. The CDR3 runs from the conserved cysteine through the conserved F or W. Fields, in order: D gene, clone size, J gene, V gene, CDR3 DNA, CDR3 protein. A D gene is named only where the DNA matches it firmly. Rows may omit the clone size; those that give it use once, few, many or a size class.

- | - | TRBJ2-1 | TRBV7-9 | TGTGCCATTCCCCGGCACCCTTACAATGAGCAGTTCTTC | CAIPRHPYNEQFF
- | - | TRBJ2-2 | TRBV19 | TGTGCCAGTAGTATGTGGATGACGAGTAACACCGGGGAGCTGTTTTTT | CASSMWMTSNTGELFF
- | - | TRBJ1-2 | TRBV7-9 | TGTGCCAGCAGCTTAGTCGGTGACAACCCCTATGGCTACACCTTC | CASSLVGDNPYGYTF
TRBD1 | once | TRBJ1-2 | TRBV14 | TGTGCCAGCAGCTACAGGGGGCGCGGAGGCTACACCTTC | CASSYRGRGGYTF
- | - | TRBJ2-1 | TRBV27 | TGTGCCAGCAGTTTATCGCCCGGGGCCTACAATGAGCAGTTCTTC | CASSLSPGAYNEQFF
- | once | TRBJ2-7 | TRBV14 | TGTGCCAGCAGCCAAGATAAAGGAATCTACGAGCAGTACTTC | CASSQDKGIYEQYF
TRBD2 | - | TRBJ2-1 | TRBV5-1 | TGCGCCAGCAGCTCCCGAACGTTATCGGGGACTAGACCGACTCAACCCTACAATGAGCAGTTCTTC | CASSSRTLSGTRPTQPYNEQFF
TRBD1 | - | TRBJ2-2 | TRBV2 | TGTGCCACCCGAACAGGGGATAAGGGCACCGGGGAGCTGTTTTTT | CATRTGDKGTGELFF
TRBD1 | - | TRBJ2-7 | TRBV7-3 | TGTGCCAGCAGCTTTGCTCCGGGACAGTACGAGCAGTACTTC | CASSFAPGQYEQYF
- | - | TRBJ2-7 | TRBV7-2 | TGTGCCAGCAGCGCCCGGGCCAGATACGAGCAGTACTTC | CASSARARYEQYF
- | - | TRBJ1-1 | TRBV11-2 | TGTGCCAGCAGCATTGGGGGTGGTGAAGCTTTCTTT | CASSIGGGEAFF
- | - | TRBJ1-1 | TRBV2 | TGTGCCTCTGGGGGGGATGAAGCTTTCTTT | CASGGDEAFF
- | - | TRBJ1-5 | TRBV6-6 | TGTGCCAGCAGTTCCGGGGGCAATCAGCCCCAGCATTTT | CASSSGGNQPQHF
- | - | TRBJ1-1 | TRBV5-1 | TGCGCCAGCAGCCTGACGATAGAGGGGGCTGAAGCTTTCTTT | CASSLTIEGAEAFF
- | - | TRBJ2-7 | TRBV29-1 | TGCAGCGTTCCGCTAGGCACGACTGAGCAGTACTTC | CSVPLGTTEQYF
- | - | TRBJ1-1 | TRBV5-1 | TGCGCCAGCAAGGTTGGCACTGAAGCTTTCTTT | CASKVGTEAFF
- | - | TRBJ2-7 | TRBV2 | TGTGCCAGCAGTGAATTCATGGGAAGCTCCTACGAGCAGTACTTC | CASSEFMGSSYEQYF
- | - | TRBJ1-2 | TRBV28 | TGTGCCAGCAGTTTATTTCTGGGTTACTATGGCTACACCTTC | CASSLFLGYYGYTF
- | - | TRBJ2-7 | TRBV5-1 | TGCGCCAGCAGCTTGGCGGGCCCCGGGGCCTACGAGCAGTACTTC | CASSLAGPGAYEQYF
- | - | TRBJ2-2 | TRBV27 | TGTGCCAGCAGTTTAAGTCCAGGGACGAACACCGGGGAGCTGTTTTTT | CASSLSPGTNTGELFF